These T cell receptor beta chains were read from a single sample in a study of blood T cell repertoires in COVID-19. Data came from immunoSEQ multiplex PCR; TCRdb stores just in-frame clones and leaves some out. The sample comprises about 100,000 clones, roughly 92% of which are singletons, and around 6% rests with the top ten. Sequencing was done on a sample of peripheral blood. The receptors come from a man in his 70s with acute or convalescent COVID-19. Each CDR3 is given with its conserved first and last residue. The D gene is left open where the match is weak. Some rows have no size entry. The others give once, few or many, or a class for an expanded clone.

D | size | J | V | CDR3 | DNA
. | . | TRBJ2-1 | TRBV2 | CASSSRDFNEQFF | TGTGCCAGCAGCAGCCGGGACTTCAATGAGCAGTTCTTC
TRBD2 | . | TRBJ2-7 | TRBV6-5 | CASRRDYNSYEQYF | TGTGCCAGCAGGAGGGACTATAATTCCTACGAGCAGTACTTC
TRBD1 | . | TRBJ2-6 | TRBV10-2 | CASQKGAFGANVLTF | TGCGCCAGCCAGAAGGGGGCCTTTGGGGCCAACGTCCTGACTTTC
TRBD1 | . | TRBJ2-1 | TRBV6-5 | CASSYSRDRAGNEQFF | TGTGCCAGCAGTTACTCGAGAGACAGGGCTGGAAATGAGCAGTTCTTC
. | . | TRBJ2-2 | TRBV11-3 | CASRRTANTGELFF | TGTGCCAGCCGGAGGACGGCGAACACCGGGGAGCTGTTTTTT
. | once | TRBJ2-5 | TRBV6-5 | CASSPRGETQYF | TGTGCCAGCAGTCCCCGGGGAGAGACCCAGTACTTC
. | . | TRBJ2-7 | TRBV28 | CASSGGYHEQYF | TGTGCCAGCAGTGGAGGATACCACGAGCAGTACTTC
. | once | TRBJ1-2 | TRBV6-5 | CASSYAGGGLYGYTF | TGTGCCAGCAGTTACGCTGGGGGGGGACTCTATGGCTACACCTTC
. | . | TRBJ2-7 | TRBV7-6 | CASSLATESYEQYF | TGTGCCAGCAGCTTAGCGACTGAGTCCTACGAGCAGTACTTC
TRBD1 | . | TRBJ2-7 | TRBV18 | CASSPDRGFEQYF | TGTGCCAGCTCACCCGACAGGGGCTTCGAGCAGTACTTC
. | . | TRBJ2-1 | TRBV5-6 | CASSTALSSYNEQFF | TGTGCCAGCAGCACCGCCTTGAGCTCCTACAATGAGCAGTTCTTC
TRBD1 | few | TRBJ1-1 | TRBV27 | CASSGQGAHTEAFF | TGTGCCAGCAGTGGACAGGGGGCTCACACTGAAGCTTTCTTT
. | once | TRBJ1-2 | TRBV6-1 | CASSEVSTSRYGYTF | TGTGCCAGCAGTGAGGTCTCCACCTCGAGGTATGGCTACACCTTC
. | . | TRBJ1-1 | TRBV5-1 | CATSASTGWNTEAFF | TGCGCCACCTCCGCCTCTACAGGGTGGAACACTGAAGCTTTCTTT
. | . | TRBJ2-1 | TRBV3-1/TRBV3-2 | CASSQGAGRAYNEQFF | TGTGCCAGCAGCCAAGGGGCAGGGCGAGCCTACAATGAGCAGTTCTTC
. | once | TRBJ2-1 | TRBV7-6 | CASSLVDFRGNEQFF | TGTGCCAGCAGCTTAGTGGATTTCAGGGGCAATGAGCAGTTCTTC
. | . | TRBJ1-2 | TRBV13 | CASSLSGGAGDLGGYTF | TGTGCCAGCAGCTTAAGTGGAGGGGCTGGGGACCTAGGGGGCTACACCTTC
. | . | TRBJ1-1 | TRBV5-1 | CASSPSGGTEAFF | TGCGCCAGCAGCCCTTCAGGAGGGACTGAAGCTTTCTTT
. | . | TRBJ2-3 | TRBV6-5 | CASSYSSGDGTDTQYF | TGTGCCAGCAGTTACTCGTCGGGGGATGGTACAGATACGCAGTATTTT
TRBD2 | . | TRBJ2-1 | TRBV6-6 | CASSYPSGRAGNEQFF | TGTGCCAGCAGTTACCCAAGCGGGAGGGCCGGGAATGAGCAGTTCTTC
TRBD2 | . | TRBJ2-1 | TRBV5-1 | CASSATSGMGNEQFF | TGCGCCAGCAGCGCCACTAGCGGGATGGGAAATGAGCAGTTCTTC
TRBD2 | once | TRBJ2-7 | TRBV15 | CATKPGLAAYEQYF | TGTGCCACCAAACCGGGACTAGCGGCTTACGAGCAGTACTTC
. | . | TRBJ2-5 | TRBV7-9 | CASSLILQETQYF | TGTGCCAGCAGCTTAATACTGCAAGAGACCCAGTACTTC
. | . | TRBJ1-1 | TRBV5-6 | CASSLARGGTEAFF | TGTGCCAGCAGCTTGGCTCGGGGGGGCACTGAAGCTTTCTTT
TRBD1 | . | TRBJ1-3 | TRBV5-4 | CASSLSGTGGRNTIYF | TGTGCCAGCAGCTTGTCCGGGACAGGGGGGAGAAACACCATATATTTT
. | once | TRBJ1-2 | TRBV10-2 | CASSGTRVYGYTF | TGCGCCAGCAGTGGTACCAGGGTGTATGGCTACACCTTC
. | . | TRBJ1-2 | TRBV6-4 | CASRPQTGNGYGYTF | TGTGCCAGCAGACCTCAGACGGGGAATGGCTATGGCTACACCTTC
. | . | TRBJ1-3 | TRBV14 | CASSQGQVFGNTIYF | TGTGCCAGCAGCCAAGGACAGGTGTTTGGAAACACCATATATTTT
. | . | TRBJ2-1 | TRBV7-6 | CASSYGSSYNEQFF | TGTGCCAGCAGCTACGGGAGCTCCTACAATGAGCAGTTCTTC
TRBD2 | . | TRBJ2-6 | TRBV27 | CASSLGGVGSGANVLTF | TGTGCCAGCAGTTTAGGGGGGGTTGGATCTGGGGCCAACGTCCTGACTTTC
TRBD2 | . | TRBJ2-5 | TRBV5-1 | CASSLGGTSGKETQYF | TGCGCCAGCAGCTTGGGAGGGACTAGCGGGAAGGAGACCCAGTACTTC
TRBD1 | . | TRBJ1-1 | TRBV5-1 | CASSLGTGVGTEAFF | TGCGCCAGCAGCTTAGGGACAGGGGTGGGCACTGAAGCTTTCTTT
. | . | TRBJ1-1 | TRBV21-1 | CASSKAGTGRVDTEAFF | TGTGCCAGCAGCAAAGCCGGGACAGGGAGGGTGGACACTGAAGCTTTCTTT
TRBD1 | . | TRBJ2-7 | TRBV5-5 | CASSLRDRSSYEQYF | TGTGCCAGCAGCTTGAGGGACAGGAGCTCCTACGAGCAGTACTTC
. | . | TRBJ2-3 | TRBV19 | CASSRRGEGTDTQYF | TGTGCCAGTAGCCGGAGGGGCGAGGGCACAGATACGCAGTATTTT
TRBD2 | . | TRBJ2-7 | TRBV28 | CASSVRLAGKYEQYF | TGTGCCAGCAGTGTGCGACTAGCGGGAAAGTACGAGCAGTACTTC
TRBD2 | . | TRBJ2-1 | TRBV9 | CASSVPSGDANEQFF | TGTGCCAGCAGCGTTCCTAGCGGGGATGCCAATGAGCAGTTCTTC
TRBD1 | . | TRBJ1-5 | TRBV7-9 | CASSSQGGDQPQHF | TGTGCCAGCAGCTCCCAGGGGGGAGATCAGCCCCAGCATTTT
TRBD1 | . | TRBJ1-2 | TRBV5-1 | CASSLPGQNYGYTF | TGCGCCAGCAGCTTACCGGGACAGAACTATGGCTACACCTTC
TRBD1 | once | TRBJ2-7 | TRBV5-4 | CASSYPSDRTYEQYF | TGTGCCAGCAGCTACCCATCGGACAGGACTTACGAGCAGTACTTC
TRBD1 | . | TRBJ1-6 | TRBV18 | CASSPDRDSPLHF | TGTGCCAGCTCACCGGACAGGGATTCACCCCTCCACTTT
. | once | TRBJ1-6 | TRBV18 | CASSPQAGSSYNSPLHF | TGTGCCAGCTCACCACAGGCAGGGTCGTCCTATAATTCACCCCTCCACTTT
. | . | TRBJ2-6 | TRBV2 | CASAGGTGANVLTF | TGTGCCAGCGCTGGGGGGACCGGGGCCAACGTCCTGACTTTC
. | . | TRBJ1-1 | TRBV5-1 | CASSFFSKNTEAFF | TGCGCCAGCAGCTTTTTTAGTAAGAACACTGAAGCTTTCTTT
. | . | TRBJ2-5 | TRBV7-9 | CASRDGRDQETQYF | TGTGCCAGCAGGGACGGCAGGGACCAAGAGACCCAGTACTTC
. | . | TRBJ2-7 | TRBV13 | CASSLGRAEQYF | TGTGCCAGCAGCTTAGGGCGGGCCGAGCAGTACTTC
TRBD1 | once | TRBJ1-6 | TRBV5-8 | CASRTTGTPLHF | TGTGCCAGCAGAACGACAGGGACACCCCTCCACTTT
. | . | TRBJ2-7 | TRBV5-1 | CASSSPGLSYEQYF | TGCGCCAGCAGCTCTCCGGGATTGAGCTACGAGCAGTACTTC
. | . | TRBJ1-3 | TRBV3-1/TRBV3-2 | CASSQVGRVGNTIYF | TGTGCCAGCAGCCAAGTCGGCCGGGTTGGAAACACCATATATTTT
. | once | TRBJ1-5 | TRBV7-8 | CASSLQGSGSNQPQHF | TGTGCCAGCAGCTTACAGGGGTCGGGGAGCAATCAGCCCCAGCATTTT
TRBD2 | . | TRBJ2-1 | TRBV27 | CASSLLERGAYNEQFF | TGTGCCAGCAGTTTATTGGAGCGGGGGGCCTACAATGAGCAGTTCTTC
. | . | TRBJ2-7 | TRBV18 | CASSPYRGGAYEQYF | TGTGCCAGCTCACCCTACAGGGGAGGCGCCTACGAGCAGTACTTC
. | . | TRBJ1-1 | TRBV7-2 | CASSLGGGTEAFF | TGTGCCAGCAGCTTAGGGGGAGGCACTGAAGCTTTCTTT
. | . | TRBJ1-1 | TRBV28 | CASSFGGARTEAFF | TGTGCCAGCAGTTTCGGGGGGGCGCGGACTGAAGCTTTCTTT
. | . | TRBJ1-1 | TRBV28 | CASCSGGDTEAFF | TGTGCCAGCTGTTCTGGAGGAGACACTGAAGCTTTCTTT